This TCR beta chain came from a study of cytotoxic CD8 clonotypes in ibrutinib-treated CLL. Germline V CDR1 and CDR2: MNHEY, SMNVEV (reference sequence). Trimming shortened V by 8 bases and J by 2 bases, and 12 bases separated the two germline ends. This CDR3 contains 13 residues. The repertoire was sequenced with immunoSEQ multiplex PCR; TCRdb's copy has only in-frame clones and lacks some. The data contain 90,000 to 95,000 clones, about 74% of them seen just once; the ten biggest clones take up 20% to 25%. Overall study findings and caveats: Higher circulating CD8+ T-cell counts strongly accompanied higher baseline clonality, above age-matched healthy donors. Clonality, elevated at ibrutinib response, dropped back toward baseline at progression.

With regard to this clone: Its antigen is not known.

The chain employs TRBV27 and TRBJ1-2; D is unclear. This receptor was obtained from a human donor with chronic lymphocytic leukemia. Sequenced material: PBMCs, taken after 24 months of ibrutinib treatment. DNA of the CDR3: TGTGCCAGCCGTCATGGACCGAACTATGGCTACACCTTC. This encodes CASRHGPNYGYTF.